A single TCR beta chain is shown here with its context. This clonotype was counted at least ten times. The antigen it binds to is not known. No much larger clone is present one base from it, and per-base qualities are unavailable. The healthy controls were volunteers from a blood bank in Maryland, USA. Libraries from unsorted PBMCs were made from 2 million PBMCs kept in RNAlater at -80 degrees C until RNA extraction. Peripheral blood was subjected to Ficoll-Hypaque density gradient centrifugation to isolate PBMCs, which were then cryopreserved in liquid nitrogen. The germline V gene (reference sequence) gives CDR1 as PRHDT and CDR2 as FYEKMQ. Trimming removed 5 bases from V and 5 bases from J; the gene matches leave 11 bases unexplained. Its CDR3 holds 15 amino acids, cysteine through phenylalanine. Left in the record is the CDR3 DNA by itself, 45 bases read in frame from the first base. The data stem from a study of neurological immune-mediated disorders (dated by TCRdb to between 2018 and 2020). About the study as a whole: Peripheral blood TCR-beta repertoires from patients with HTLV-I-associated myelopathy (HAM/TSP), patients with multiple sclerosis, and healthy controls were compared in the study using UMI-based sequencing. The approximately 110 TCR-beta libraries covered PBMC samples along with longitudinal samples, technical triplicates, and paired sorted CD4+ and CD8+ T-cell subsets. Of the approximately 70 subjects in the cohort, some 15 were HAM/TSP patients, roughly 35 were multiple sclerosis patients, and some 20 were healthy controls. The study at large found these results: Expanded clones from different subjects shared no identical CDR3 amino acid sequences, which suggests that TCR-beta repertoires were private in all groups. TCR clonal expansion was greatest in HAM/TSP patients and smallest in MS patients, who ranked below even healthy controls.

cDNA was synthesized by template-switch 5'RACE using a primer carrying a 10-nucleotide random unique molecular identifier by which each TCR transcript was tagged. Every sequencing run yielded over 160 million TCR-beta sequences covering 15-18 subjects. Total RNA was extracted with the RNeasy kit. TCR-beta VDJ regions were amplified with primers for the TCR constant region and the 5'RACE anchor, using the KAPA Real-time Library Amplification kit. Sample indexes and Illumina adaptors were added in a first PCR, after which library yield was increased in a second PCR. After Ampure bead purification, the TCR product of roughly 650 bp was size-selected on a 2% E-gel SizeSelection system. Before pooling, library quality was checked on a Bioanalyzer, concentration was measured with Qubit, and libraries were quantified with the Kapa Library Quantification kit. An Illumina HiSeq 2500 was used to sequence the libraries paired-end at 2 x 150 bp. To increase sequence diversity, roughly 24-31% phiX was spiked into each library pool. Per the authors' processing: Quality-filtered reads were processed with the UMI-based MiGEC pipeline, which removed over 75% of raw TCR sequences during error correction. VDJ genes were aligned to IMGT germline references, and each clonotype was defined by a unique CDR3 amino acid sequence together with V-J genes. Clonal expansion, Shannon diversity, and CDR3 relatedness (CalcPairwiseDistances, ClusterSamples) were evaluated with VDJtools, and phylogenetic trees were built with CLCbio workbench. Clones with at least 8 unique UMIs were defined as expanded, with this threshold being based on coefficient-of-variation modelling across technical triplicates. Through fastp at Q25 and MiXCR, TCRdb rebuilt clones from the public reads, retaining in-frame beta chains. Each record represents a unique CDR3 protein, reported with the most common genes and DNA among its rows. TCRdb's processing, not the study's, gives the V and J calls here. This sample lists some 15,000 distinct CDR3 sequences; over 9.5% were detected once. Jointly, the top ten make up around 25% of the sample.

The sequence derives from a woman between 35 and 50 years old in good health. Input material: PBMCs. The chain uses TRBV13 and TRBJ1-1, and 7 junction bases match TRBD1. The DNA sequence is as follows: TGTGCCAGCAGCCCTCCAGGGGGAAGGGGTACTGAAGCTTTCTTT. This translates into CASSPPGGRGTEAFF. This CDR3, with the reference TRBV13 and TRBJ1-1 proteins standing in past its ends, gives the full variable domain AAGVIQSPRHLIKEKRETATLKCYPIPRHDTVYWYQQGPGQDPQFLISFYEKMQSDKGSIPDRFSAQQFSDYHSELNMSSLELGDSALYFCASSPPGGRGTEAFFGQGTRLTVV.